A single sample gave rise to the 8 T cell receptor beta chains below, sequenced in a study of sequential checkpoint blockade in melanoma. Treatment indicated: randomized to nivolumab then ipilimumab (arm A) or the reverse (arm B). TCRdb keeps only in-frame clones here, not all; method: immunoSEQ multiplex PCR. The sample lists under 2,500 clones, roughly 30% occurring once. The material was tumor tissue (inferred from file names), obtained from a patient given nivolumab and ipilimumab in sequence. The receptor set was obtained from a human donor with melanoma.

The chain recombines TRBV9 with TRBJ2-1, with 8 bases matching TRBD2. The ends lost 4 bases at V and 2 bases at J; junction bases unmatched: 5. This CDR3 spans 15 amino acids. Germline V gene sequence: CDR1 SGDLS, CDR2 YYNGEE. The DNA of the CDR3 is TGTGCCAGCAGCATCACTAGCGGCACCTACAATGAGCAGTTCTTC. It codes for CASSITSGTYNEQFF.

The rearrangement uses TRBV29-1 and TRBJ2-7; D assignment may be TRBD1 or TRBD2 (7 bases each). Per germline, CDR1 SQVTM and CDR2 ANQGSEA. V was clipped by 6 bases and J by 2 bases, with 11 bases between them. The CDR3 runs to 12 residues. CDR3 DNA sequence: TGCAGCGTGGGAGGGACAGCCTACGAGCAGTACTTC. The encoded protein is CSVGGTAYEQYF.

V is TRBV7-1 and J is TRBJ2-5; D is perhaps TRBD1 (6 bases). TRBV7-1 is treated as an ORF (open reading frame) with a function not yet certain. V lost 3 bases and J lost 2, with 10 bases in between. The CDR3 is 14 amino acids. CDR3 loop: CASSSGTRQETQYF. Here the CDR3 DNA reads TGTGCCAGCAGCTCGGGGACAAGGCAAGAGACCCAGTACTTC.

The chain recombines TRBV19 with TRBJ2-3; TRBD2 agrees at 9 bases. The CDR3 extends over 15 amino acids. Trimming took 6 bases from V and 2 from J; bases not matched to a gene: 6. CDR1 is LNHDA and CDR2 is SQIVND in the germline V gene (reference sequence). The CDR3 region is CASRDSGGLTDTQYF. CDR3 coding DNA: TGTGCCAGTAGGGATAGCGGGGGACTCACAGATACGCAGTATTTT. Using reference TRBV19 and TRBJ2-3 for the parts outside the CDR3, the full variable domain is DGGITQSPKYLFRKEGQNVTLSCEQNLNHDAMYWYRQDPGQGLRLIYYSQIVNDFQKGDIAEGYSVSREKKESFPLTVTSAQKNPTAFYLCASRDSGGLTDTQYFGPGTRLTVL.

This clone was seen a few times. CDR3 in DNA: TGCGCCAGCAGTGAACAGGGTATTTACACTGAAGCTTTCTTT. This gives the protein CASSEQGIYTEAFF. V is TRBV10-2 and J is TRBJ1-1, with D tentatively TRBD1 (6 bases). V was clipped by 3 bases and J by 3 bases, with 11 bases between them. The germline V gene has CDR1 WSHSY and CDR2 SAAADI. CDR3 length: 14 residues.

By sample fraction, this clone is medium-sized. This chain's CDR3 is CASSFLGDGKGSIWYSNQPQHF. For the CDR3, the DNA is TGTGCCAGCAGTTTCCTGGGTGATGGGAAGGGGTCTATATGGTATAGCAATCAGCCCCAGCATTTT. The rearrangement links TRBV28 to TRBJ1-5, with a weak D call TRBD1 (5 bases). This CDR3 region has 22 residues. The V and J ends lost 3 bases and 0 bases respectively, with 30 bases between them. The germline CDR1 and CDR2 sequences are MDHEN and SYDVKM.

The chain uses TRBV19 and TRBJ1-2; 7 bases line up with TRBD1. J gave up 2 bases and V 4 bases, and 4 bases lay outside the gene matches. The germline gives CDR1 LNHDA, CDR2 SQIVND (reference sequence). This CDR3 is 14 amino acids long. Written as DNA, the CDR3 is TGTGCCAGTAGTAAAGACAGGGAAAACTATGGCTACACCTTC. Residues: CASSKDRENYGYTF.

This clone showed up just a few times. Here the CDR3 DNA reads TGTGCCAGCAGTTACTGGTTCATGAACCGGGTCCCAATGCGGGAGCCCAAAGCTTTCTTT. It is translated as CASSYWFMNRVPMREPKAFF. This chain uses TRBV6-8 with TRBJ1-1, with D uncertain. V gave up 1 base and J gave up 9 bases, with 33 bases separating them. CDR3 size: 20 residues. Germline CDR1 MNHGY, CDR2 SAAAGT.